Each of the 32 T cell receptor beta chains below was sequenced from the same sample in a study of T cell clonality in common variable immunodeficiency. Sequencing used immunoSEQ multiplex PCR; TCRdb keeps in-frame clones, though not all of them. The sample presents around 81,000 clones, none singletons. Sample: peripheral blood mononuclear cells. These receptors were obtained from a person between 18 and 70 years old in good health.

Ten or more counts support this clone. The missing CDR3 end, 3 residues past where the read stops, is filled in from the germline J gene. The gene calls are TRBV5-1 and TRBJ2-3; TRBD1 matches at 7 bases. V shed 4 bases, J shed 1 base, and the junction held 12 bases outside the gene matches. The CDR3 totals 17 residues. Germline values: CDR1 SGHRS, CDR2 YFSETQ. This CDR3 is CASSPGGLGGGTDTQYF. The DNA read from the CDR3 is TGCGCCAGCAGCCCTGGTGGGCTAGGGGGCGGCACAGATACG.

This clone was seen at least ten times. The read finishes 3 residues shy of the CDR3 end, and the germline J gene is used to complete it. The chain joins TRBV28 to TRBJ1-2; TRBD1 agrees at 8 bases. J lost 4 bases, V lost 5 bases, and 6 bases had no gene match. There are 14 residues in the CDR3. The germline gives CDR1 MDHEN, CDR2 SYDVKM. CDR3: CASSPGTGSYGYTF. The CDR3 bases that were read are TGTGCCAGCAGTCCCGGGACAGGATCCTATGGC.

In this sample, this clone turned up many times. The CDR3 goes on 3 residues after the read ends, and that part is filled in from the germline J gene. The chain links TRBV20-1 to TRBJ2-7; 7 bases fit TRBD2. V was pared by 0 bases and J by 0 bases, with 11 bases of the junction left unmatched. The CDR3 is 17 residues long. CDR1 is DFQATT, CDR2 SNEGSKA, per germline (reference sequence). Incomplete CDR3 DNA: TGCAGTGCTAGAGATTGGGCTAGCGGTTTGAGCTCCTACGAG. It codes for CSARDWASGLSSYE. The entire CDR3 protein reads CSARDWASGLSSYEQYF.

This clone came up many times. The CDR3: CSAKRLAEFSTDTQYF. The part of the CDR3 DNA that was read is TGCAGTGCGAAAAGGCTAGCAGAGTTTAGCACAGATACG. The chain combines TRBV20-1 with TRBJ2-3; a possible D gene is TRBD2 (5 bases). The read falls 3 residues short of the CDR3 end, and the missing part is taken from the germline J gene. In germline, CDR1 is DFQATT, CDR2 SNEGSKA (reference sequence). Deletions cut 6 bases from V and 0 bases from J, with 19 bases between. The CDR3 runs to 16 residues.

This clone was observed many times. One end of the junction varies from germline; a read error may be responsible. The CDR3 goes on 3 residues after the read ends, and that part is filled in from the germline J gene. The chain carries TRBV4-2 and TRBJ2-4; D is perhaps TRBD2 (5 bases). CDR3 length equals 15 residues. The germline CDR1 and CDR2 sequences are LGHNA and YNFKEQ. CDR3 residues: CASSQDGLAKNIQYF. The CDR3 DNA, read in part, is TGCGCCAGCAGCCAAGATGGACTAGCCAAAAACATT.

This clone was seen ten or more times. The read finishes 3 residues shy of the CDR3 end, and the germline J gene is used to complete it. The chain is built from TRBV12-5 and TRBJ2-5; tentative D call: TRBD2 (6 bases). Germline assignment: CDR1 LGHNT and CDR2 FRNRAP. V lost 1 base, J lost 1 base, and 10 bases lay in between. The CDR3 is 15 amino acids. The CDR3 sequence: CASGLGGGVQETQYF. The part of the CDR3 DNA that was read is TGTGCTAGTGGTTTGGGCGGCGGGGTCCAAGAGACC.

There are many counts of this clone. The CDR3 loop is CATMSGGARNTEAFF. Partial CDR3 DNA: TGCGCCACCATGAGCGGGGGGGCGCGAAACACTGAA. The chain uses TRBV5-1 and TRBJ1-1; a weak D match, TRBD1 (6 bases). The read falls 3 residues short of the CDR3 end, and the missing part is taken from the germline J gene. CDR1 and CDR2 (germline): SGHRS, YFSETQ. The CDR3 has 15 amino acids. Trimming stripped 9 bases from V and 2 bases from J, with 20 bases between. The full variable domain, rest sourced from reference TRBV5-1 and TRBJ1-1, is KAGVTQTPRYLIKTRGQQVTLSCSPISGHRSVSWYQQTPGQGLQFLFEYFSETQRNKGNFPGRFSGRQFSNSRSEMNVSTLELGDSALYLCATMSGGARNTEAFFGQGTRLTVV.

Many counts were recorded for this clone. The read ends 3 residues before the CDR3 terminus; that terminus is restored from the germline J gene. The chain combines TRBV29-1 with TRBJ2-1; a weak D match, TRBD1 (6 bases). Germline CDR1 is SQVTM and CDR2 is ANQGSEA. The V end lost 4 bases, the J end lost 8 bases, and 24 bases lay between the germline ends. This CDR3 comprises 16 residues. The DNA read from the CDR3 is TGCAGCGTTGGAGCCAGCTGGAGAACTGGGGGCGATGAG. Translated: CSVGASWRTGGDE. The CDR3 in its entirety is CSVGASWRTGGDEQFF.

This clone was recorded at least ten times. With the read ending 3 residues before the CDR3 end, the germline J gene is used to fill in that end. The rearrangement links TRBV19 to TRBJ1-5; a possible D gene is TRBD1 (6 bases). This CDR3 is 14 amino acids long. V lost 1 base and J 7 bases, leaving 11 bases between the germline ends. Germline V gives CDR1 LNHDA, CDR2 SQIVND (reference sequence). The sequenced part of the CDR3 DNA is TGTGCCAGTAGTATAGGGGCAGGGGACCAGCCC. Translation: CASSIGAGDQP. The whole CDR3 region reads CASSIGAGDQPQHF.

This clone was observed many times. The read falls 3 residues short of the CDR3 end, and the missing part is taken from the germline J gene. This chain joins TRBV20-1 and TRBJ1-5; TRBD1 agrees at 7 bases. The CDR3 is 15 residues long. From germline, CDR1 is DFQATT and CDR2 SNEGSKA (reference sequence). Trimming cost V 1 base and J 3 bases; bases outside gene matches: 6. Incomplete CDR3 DNA: TGCAGTGCTAGAGGGCTTACAGGGGCCAATCAGCCC. Protein product: CSARGLTGANQP. The entire CDR3 protein reads CSARGLTGANQPQHF.

This clone was counted a few times. Coverage ceases 3 residues before the CDR3 finishes, and the germline J gene fills in the end. The chain recombines TRBV7-2 with TRBJ1-1; the match to TRBD1 covers 7 bases. The trim removed 2 bases at V and 3 bases at J, leaving 6 bases unmatched. The CDR3 totals 15 residues. Germline loops: CDR1 SGHTA, CDR2 FQGNSA. CDR3 bases read: TGTGCCAGCAGCTTAAGCCCGACAGGGTACACTGAA. It codes for CASSLSPTGYTE. The full CDR3 reads CASSLSPTGYTEAFF.

In this sample, this clone turned up many times. The read is 3 residues too short to cover the CDR3 end, so that end is filled in from the germline J gene. This chain uses TRBV30 with TRBJ2-1, with 10 bases matching TRBD2. V shed 0 bases and J 5 bases; nucleotides not matched to a gene: 19. The CDR3 has 20 amino acids. Germline V CDR1 and CDR2: GTSNPN, SVGIG (reference sequence). CDR3 region: CAWSVLGWVAGGREDNEQFF. The sequenced CDR3 bases are TGTGCCTGGAGTGTATTGGGCTGGGTAGCGGGAGGACGAGAGGACAATGAG. Looking up the rest from reference TRBV30 and TRBJ2-1 gives the full variable domain: SQTIHQWPATLVQPVGSPLSLECTVEGTSNPNLYWYRQAAGRGLQLLFYSVGIGQISSEVPQNLSASRPQDRQFILSSKKLLLSDSGFYLCAWSVLGWVAGGREDNEQFFGPGTRLTVL.

Ten or more counts support this clone. Sequencing ends 3 residues short of the CDR3 end; the germline J gene provides the rest. The chain joins TRBV18 to TRBJ1-5, with D possibly being TRBD1 (6 bases). The CDR3 extends over 14 amino acids. V lost 3 bases and J lost 5, with 11 bases in between. CDR1 and CDR2 (germline): KGHSH, LQKENI. Here the CDR3 reads CASSPRQEDQPQHF. CDR3 bases read: TGTGCCAGCTCACCGAGACAGGAAGATCAGCCC.

This clone was counted many times. The CDR3 end falls 3 residues outside the read, so it is completed with the germline J gene. This chain uses TRBV20-1 with TRBJ2-1, with 8 nucleotides matching TRBD1. V shed 5 bases, J shed 5 bases, and the junction held 8 bases outside the gene matches. The CDR3 contains 14 residues. Germline CDR1 DFQATT, CDR2 SNEGSKA (reference sequence). The part of the CDR3 DNA that was read is TGCAGTGCTGAGATCCGGGACAGGAACAATGAG. Encoded protein: CSAEIRDRNNE. The entire CDR3 sequence reads CSAEIRDRNNEQFF.

This clone was counted many times. Sequencing ends 3 residues short of the CDR3 end; the germline J gene provides the rest. The chain links TRBV5-4 to TRBJ1-2, with TRBD1 as a possible D gene (5 bases). The CDR3 covers 14 residues. Germline V lookup: CDR1 SGHNT, CDR2 YYREEE (reference sequence). CDR3 protein: CASSPPDSVRGYTF. The CDR3 bases that were read are TGTGCCAGCAGCCCACCCGACAGTGTAAGGGGC.

This clone appeared a few times. The CDR3 end lies 3 residues beyond the end of the read and is filled in from the germline J gene. V and J are TRBV11-1 and TRBJ2-5; D is perhaps TRBD2 (6 bases). V was pared by 5 bases and J by 5 bases, with 15 bases between. This CDR3 is 14 amino acids long. CDR1 is SGHAT and CDR2 is FQDESV in the germline V gene (reference sequence). CDR3 DNA, as far as it was read: TGTGCCAGCAGCCCCCGGGAGAGGGGTGAGACC. Its translation is CASSPRERGET. The complete CDR3 protein is CASSPRERGETQYF.

This clone showed up many times. From the germline J gene comes the end of the CDR3, since the read stops 3 residues before it. The chain couples TRBV20-1 to TRBJ2-5; 7 bases are shared with TRBD1. The CDR3 is made up of 15 amino acids. V shed 3 bases, J shed 2 bases, and the junction held 9 bases outside the gene matches. Germline CDR1 reads DFQATT; CDR2 reads SNEGSKA (reference sequence). Partial CDR3 DNA: TGCAGTGCTAGCAAGGGACAGAGTGAGCAAGAGACC. It translates to CSASKGQSEQET. The entire CDR3 is CSASKGQSEQETQYF.

This clone was seen repeatedly, ten times or more. The read terminates 3 residues before the CDR3 end, so the remaining end is supplied by the germline J gene. The chain combines TRBV6-2 or TRBV6-3 with TRBJ2-1; 7 nucleotides match TRBD1. J gave up 6 bases and V 2 bases, and 7 bases lay outside the gene matches. Germline V lookup: CDR1 MNHEY, CDR2 SVGEGT. The CDR3 runs 15 residues. The CDR3 region is CASSYQQGTVNEQFF. The DNA read from the CDR3 is TGTGCCAGCAGTTACCAACAGGGGACCGTCAATGAG.

This clone was seen at least ten times. With the read ending 3 residues before the CDR3 end, the germline J gene is used to fill in that end. This chain links TRBV20-1 with TRBJ1-2, with D possibly being TRBD1 (5 bases). Trimming removed 6 bases at V and 5 bases at J, with 13 bases between. The V gene's germline CDR1 is DFQATT and CDR2 SNEGSKA (reference sequence). The CDR3 loop spans 12 amino acids. CDR3 bases read: TGCAGTGCCCCGCGGGGGTCTTATGGC. Its translation is CSAPRGSYG. The entire CDR3 protein reads CSAPRGSYGYTF.

This clone was observed at least ten times. CDR3: CASSDSGDSHMNTEAFF. CDR3 bases read: TGTGCCAGCAGTGACTCGGGGGACAGCCACATGAACACTGAA. V gene TRBV6-4 combines with J gene TRBJ1-1; 7 positions match TRBD1. The read finishes 3 residues shy of the CDR3 end, and the germline J gene is used to complete it. V was clipped by 0 bases and J by 0 bases; unmatched bases: 7. Germline V lookup: CDR1 MRHNA, CDR2 SNTAGT. The CDR3 extends over 17 amino acids.

The covered CDR3 bases are TGTGCCAGCAAGGGGACAGGGGGCGCTGGGGATTCACCC. As protein: CASKGTGGAGDSP. The whole CDR3 is CASKGTGGAGDSPLHF. The chain carries TRBV25-1 and TRBJ1-6; the match to TRBD1 covers 12 bases. The read gets to within 3 residues of the CDR3 end, and the germline J gene fills in the rest. V was pared by 7 bases and J by 8 bases, with 9 bases of the junction left unmatched. Germline CDR1 and CDR2: MGHDK and SYGVNS. This CDR3 has 16 amino acids.

The sample holds many counts of this clone. The missing CDR3 end, 3 residues past where the read stops, is filled in from the germline J gene. The chain employs TRBV6-2 or TRBV6-3 and TRBJ1-1; D is unclear. The V gene's germline CDR1 is MNHEY and CDR2 SVGEGT. The V and J ends lost 2 bases and 5 bases respectively, with 9 bases between them. CDR3 length: 13 residues. CDR3 DNA (partial): TGTGCCAGCAGTTACGATGCGGGGACTGAA. Translating it yields CASSYDAGTE. The full CDR3 protein is CASSYDAGTEAFF.

This clone was seen many times. The DNA read from the CDR3 is TGCAGTGCTGACCCGGGACAGGGAGATTCACCC. It specifies CSADPGQGDSP. The full CDR3 protein reads CSADPGQGDSPLHF. The gene calls are TRBV20-1 and TRBJ1-6, with 9 bases identical to TRBD1. Coverage ceases 3 residues before the CDR3 finishes, and the germline J gene fills in the end. The germline V gene encodes CDR1 DFQATT and CDR2 SNEGSKA (reference sequence). This CDR3 has 14 amino acids. With V trimmed by 5 bases and J by 8 bases, 7 bases remained unmatched.

This clone was seen ten or more times. The read falls 3 residues short of the CDR3 end, and the missing part is taken from the germline J gene. This chain links TRBV12-3 or TRBV12-4 with TRBJ2-1; 10 positions agree with TRBD2. CDR3 length equals 15 residues. J gave up 0 bases and V 7 bases, and 3 bases lay outside the gene matches. The CDR3 reads CASTIAGGSYNEQFF. The sequenced part of the CDR3 DNA is TGTGCCAGCACCATAGCGGGAGGCTCCTACAATGAG.

The table lists this clone with many counts. The DNA read from the CDR3 is TGCGCCAGCAGCTTACAGGGGGCGGGATACGAG. It specifies CASSLQGAGYE. The entire CDR3 reads CASSLQGAGYEQYF. The rearrangement joins TRBV5-1 to TRBJ2-7, with 9 bases identical to TRBD1. Read sequence stops 3 residues before the CDR3 end, and the germline J gene provides the missing end. The CDR3 sequence is 14 residues long. Germline loops: CDR1 SGHRS, CDR2 YFSETQ. With V trimmed by 2 bases and J by 4 bases, 4 bases remained unmatched.

Comment on this clone: The missing CDR3 end, 3 residues past where the read stops, is filled in from the germline J gene. J is TRBJ1-2 and V is TRBV11-1, with 7 bases identical to TRBD1. The CDR3 contains 14 residues. With 6 bases clipped from V and 5 bases from J, the junction kept 9 bases outside the gene matches. In germline, CDR1 is SGHAT, CDR2 FQDESV (reference sequence). The CDR3 DNA, read in part, is TGTGCCAGCAGTTTGAGACAGGGATTATATGGC. The encoded protein is CASSLRQGLYG. The entire CDR3 reads CASSLRQGLYGYTF.

This clone was counted many times. The read halts 3 residues ahead of the CDR3 end, with the missing end drawn from the germline J gene. The chain recombines TRBV11-2 with TRBJ2-5; weak D call: TRBD1 (6 bases). The CDR3 consists of 15 residues. The V gene lost 1 base and the J gene lost 2 bases, with 11 bases spanning the gap. Germline CDR1 is SGHAT and CDR2 is FQNNGV. CDR3 residues: CASSLGAGEQETQYF. The sequenced part of the CDR3 DNA is TGTGCCAGCAGCTTAGGGGCAGGGGAGCAAGAGACC.

At least ten counts were recorded for this clone. The CDR3: CASSARHPYNEQFF. The sequenced part of the CDR3 DNA is TGTGCCAGCAGCGCAAGACACCCCTACAATGAG. This chain connects TRBV11-2 to TRBJ2-1; D is ambiguous. The read ends 3 residues before the CDR3 terminus; that terminus is restored from the germline J gene. CDR1 SGHAT and CDR2 FQNNGV come from the germline V gene. V lost 5 bases and J lost 2, with 10 bases in between. The CDR3 spans 14 residues.

This clone occurred many times. The read terminates 3 residues ahead of where the CDR3 ends, so the germline J gene completes it. The chain is built from TRBV5-4 and TRBJ1-5, with D possibly being TRBD1 (6 bases). This CDR3 comprises 15 residues. Germline V gives CDR1 SGHNT, CDR2 YYREEE (reference sequence). Trimming took off 1 base at V and 0 bases at J, with 8 bases between the two ends. CDR3: CASSLKGDSNQPQHF. The sequenced CDR3 bases are TGTGCCAGCAGCTTGAAGGGGGATAGCAATCAGCCC.

This clone was counted ten times or more. The CDR3 end is not reached by the read, which stops 3 residues before it; the germline J gene fills it in. The chain employs TRBV2 and TRBJ1-6, with unresolved D. This CDR3 contains 11 residues. From germline, CDR1 is SNHLY and CDR2 FYNNEI. V was trimmed by 7 bases and J by 8 bases, leaving 6 bases between them. The CDR3 region is CASMRDSPLHF. The CDR3 DNA, read in part, is TGTGCCAGCATGCGGGATTCACCC.

In this sample, this clone turned up many times. The read gets to within 3 residues of the CDR3 end, and the germline J gene fills in the rest. V is TRBV20-1 and J is TRBJ2-4; 10 bases are a match to TRBD2. The J segment lost 6 bases and the V segment lost 7 bases, leaving 6 bases of the junction unmatched. Germline assignment: CDR1 DFQATT and CDR2 SNEGSKA (reference sequence). The CDR3 spans 13 residues. The covered CDR3 bases are TGCAGTGAGGTCTCTAGCGGGAGAAACATT. The encoded protein is CSEVSSGRNI. The full CDR3 sequence reads CSEVSSGRNIQYF.

This clone showed up many times. The read stops 3 residues short of the end of the CDR3; the missing end is completed from the germline J gene. J is TRBJ2-5 and V is TRBV20-1; D is ambiguous. Germline CDR1 DFQATT, CDR2 SNEGSKA (reference sequence). V dropped 7 bases and J dropped 4 bases, with 10 bases sitting between them. The CDR3 totals 11 residues. The sequenced part of the CDR3 DNA is TGCAGTGTCCCCTCTCCAGAGACC. This sequence encodes CSVPSPET. The complete CDR3 reads CSVPSPETQYF.